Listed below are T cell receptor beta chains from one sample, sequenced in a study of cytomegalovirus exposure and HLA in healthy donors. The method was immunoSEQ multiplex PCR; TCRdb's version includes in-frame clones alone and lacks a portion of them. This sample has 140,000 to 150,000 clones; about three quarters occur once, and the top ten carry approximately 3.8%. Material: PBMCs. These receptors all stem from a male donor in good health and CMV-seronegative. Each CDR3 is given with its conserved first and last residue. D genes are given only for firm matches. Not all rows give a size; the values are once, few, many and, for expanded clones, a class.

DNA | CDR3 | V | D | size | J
TGTGCCAGCAGGACAGGGGGCGGCTACACCTTC | CASRTGGGYTF | TRBV5-5 | TRBD1 | - | TRBJ1-2
TGTGCTAGTGGTTATGACAGGGGGCGTGACACTGAAGCTTTCTTT | CASGYDRGRDTEAFF | TRBV12-5 | TRBD1 | - | TRBJ1-1
TGTGCCATCAGTCAGACTAGCGGGAGTGGGGAGACCCAGTACTTC | CAISQTSGSGETQYF | TRBV10-3 | TRBD2 | - | TRBJ2-5
TGCGCCAGCAGCTTCGGACAGGGCACCTACGAGCAGTACTTC | CASSFGQGTYEQYF | TRBV4-1 | TRBD1 | once | TRBJ2-7
TGTGCCAGCAGCTTAATTATGTGGGGCGAATTATCCGGGGAGCTGTTTTTT | CASSLIMWGELSGELFF | TRBV7-2 | - | - | TRBJ2-2
TGCGCCAGCAGCTCCCCGTATGGCGGTTCCTACGAGCAGTACTTC | CASSSPYGGSYEQYF | TRBV5-1 | - | - | TRBJ2-7
TGCAGCGTTGAAGAGGGTGAGACAGGGACCTCCTACGAGCAGTACTTC | CSVEEGETGTSYEQYF | TRBV29-1 | TRBD1 | few | TRBJ2-7
TGTGCCAGCTCACCCGGGACTAGCTCCTACAATGAGCAGTTCTTC | CASSPGTSSYNEQFF | TRBV18 | TRBD2 | - | TRBJ2-1
TGTGCCATCACCGACGGACAGCACGACTACACCTTC | CAITDGQHDYTF | TRBV10-3 | - | - | TRBJ1-2
TGTGCCAGCAGCTTAGGCGGGGGGGCCTACGAGCAGTACTTC | CASSLGGGAYEQYF | TRBV7-8 | TRBD2 | - | TRBJ2-7
TGTGCCAGTAGCCCGACGGGGAACACCGGGGAGCTGTTTTTT | CASSPTGNTGELFF | TRBV19 | - | - | TRBJ2-2
TGTGCCAGCTCAGTAGGCCGGGAGAATTCACCCCTCCACTTT | CASSVGRENSPLHF | TRBV6-4 | - | few | TRBJ1-6
TGTGCCAGTAGTATATATCTGGGCAGGGGTGGCAATCAGCCCCAGCATTTT | CASSIYLGRGGNQPQHF | TRBV19 | - | - | TRBJ1-5
TGTGCCAGCAGCTCCGAAGACAGAATTAACTATGGCTACACCTTC | CASSSEDRINYGYTF | TRBV7-9 | - | - | TRBJ1-2
TGTGCCAGTAGTATACGGGACAGGGGAGACTATGGCTACACCTTC | CASSIRDRGDYGYTF | TRBV19 | TRBD1 | - | TRBJ1-2
TGTGCCAGCAGCGCCCCAGGTCGCCACTCCTACAATGAGCAGTTCTTC | CASSAPGRHSYNEQFF | TRBV9 | - | - | TRBJ2-1
TGTGCCAGCAGCCTGGGGACAGGTAATTCACCCCTCCACTTT | CASSLGTGNSPLHF | TRBV25-1 | TRBD1 | - | TRBJ1-6
TGTGCCAGCAGTGACTCGGCGGAAAGCACAGATACGCAGTATTTT | CASSDSAESTDTQYF | TRBV6-4 | - | - | TRBJ2-3
TGCGCCAGCAGCTTTTCGGACACCTCCTACGAGCAGTACTTC | CASSFSDTSYEQYF | TRBV5-1 | - | - | TRBJ2-7
TGTGCCAGCAGTGAAACCCAGGAGGCTGGAAACACCATATATTTT | CASSETQEAGNTIYF | TRBV6-1 | - | few | TRBJ1-3
TGCAGCGTTGAAGTCCTAGCGGGGAGCACCGGGGAGCTGTTTTTT | CSVEVLAGSTGELFF | TRBV29-1 | TRBD2 | once | TRBJ2-2
TGTGCCAGTAGTATCTTGGAGGGGTCGGCCTACGAGCAGTACTTC | CASSILEGSAYEQYF | TRBV19 | - | - | TRBJ2-7
TGTGCCTCCTCTGAGGTGAAATCACCCCTCCACTTT | CASSEVKSPLHF | TRBV30 | - | - | TRBJ1-6
TGTGCCAGCAGCCTAAGACAGGGCTACGAGCAGTACTTC | CASSLRQGYEQYF | TRBV11-3 | TRBD1 | - | TRBJ2-7
TGTGCCAGCAGTGGCCCGGGACAACCTGACAATGAGCAGTTCTTC | CASSGPGQPDNEQFF | TRBV2 | - | - | TRBJ2-1
TGTGCCAGCTCACCAGGGTCTAGCGGGTGGAACACCGGGGAGCTGTTTTTT | CASSPGSSGWNTGELFF | TRBV18 | TRBD2 | - | TRBJ2-2
TGTGCCACCAGCAGAGCTGGGGGCGCAGGTACACGGGAGACCCAGTACTTC | CATSRAGGAGTRETQYF | TRBV15 | - | - | TRBJ2-5
TGTGCCTGGAGTGGAGCAGGCTATGGCTACACCTTC | CAWSGAGYGYTF | TRBV30 | - | - | TRBJ1-2